The 17 T cell receptor beta chains listed next were all sequenced from one sample in a study of regulatory T cells in long-lasting Graves disease. Arm-PCR of CDR3 regions and iRepertoire HTBI primers were the basis on which TCR beta libraries were built. TCRdb ran MiXCR on the multiplex PCR reads and lists one entry per CDR3 protein. The sample holds fewer than 450,000 distinct CDR3 sequences, about 20% seen once. This sample's time point: persistent/refractory GD, antithyroid drugs over 5 years with positive TRAb. PBMC RNA served as the TCR library source. The sequenced sample was peripheral blood mononuclear cells (PBMCs), obtained when the disease was refractory, from a patient treated with antithyroid drugs. The receptors derive from a female donor with Graves disease.

This clonotype was picked up a small number of times. The V and J genes are TRBV25-1 and TRBJ2-7; perhaps TRBD2 as D (6 bases). V lost 0 bases and J 2 bases, leaving 11 bases between the germline ends. CDR1 MGHDK and CDR2 SYGVNS come from the germline V gene. The CDR3 loop spans 15 amino acids. The DNA for the CDR3 is TGTGCCAGCAGTGAATATGAGGCGGGACCCTACGAGCAGTACTTC. Encoded protein: CASSEYEAGPYEQYF.

This clonotype was counted a few times. V usage is TRBV6-1 and J usage is TRBJ1-5; 7 bases are a match to TRBD1. The V segment lost 6 bases and the J segment 4 bases; nucleotides outside the gene matches: 3. The germline V gene has CDR1 MNHNS and CDR2 SASEGT. The CDR3 covers 13 residues. The CDR3, as DNA: TGTGCCAGCAGCAAACAGGGGAATCAGCCCCAGCATTTT. This gives the protein CASSKQGNQPQHF.

The chain couples TRBV18 to TRBJ1-5; D remains unclear. Deletions cut 6 bases from V and 12 bases from J, with 18 bases between. From germline, CDR1 is KGHSH and CDR2 LQKENI. CDR3 length equals 13 residues. The CDR3 protein is CASSFEAGGLQHF. The CDR3 nucleotides are TGTGCCAGCTCCTTTGAGGCGGGAGGGCTCCAGCATTTT. The variable domain in full, with the rest retrieved from reference TRBV18 and TRBJ1-5, is NAGVMQNPRHLVRRRGQEARLRCSPMKGHSHVYWYRQLPEEGLKFMVYLQKENIIDESGMPKERFSAEFPKEGPSILRIQQVVRGDSAAYFCASSFEAGGLQHFGDGTRLSIL.

This clonotype showed up many times. This rearrangement joins TRBV30 to TRBJ1-2; D is unresolved. The CDR3 contains 13 residues. V was pared by 2 bases and J by 6 bases, with 13 bases between. Germline V gene sequence: CDR1 GTSNPN, CDR2 SVGIG (reference sequence). The CDR3 reads CAWSTPTAHGYTF. CDR3 coding DNA: TGTGCCTGGAGTACTCCTACCGCTCATGGCTACACCTTC.

The rearrangement links TRBV9 to TRBJ1-1, with 8 bases matching TRBD1. CDR1 is SGDLS, CDR2 YYNGEE, per germline. V lost 3 bases and J lost 4; bases outside the gene matches: 2. The CDR3 length is 13 residues. CDR3 loop: CASSADRVTEAFF. The CDR3 nucleotides are TGTGCCAGCAGCGCGGACAGGGTCACTGAAGCTTTCTTT.

This sequence joins TRBV20-1 and TRBJ1-6; unclear D gene. Trimming took 6 bases from V and 10 from J, leaving 19 bases between them. This CDR3 spans 14 amino acids. Germline V lookup: CDR1 DFQATT, CDR2 SNEGSKA (reference sequence). The CDR3 spells CSARSGSMVSPLHF. The CDR3 DNA follows: TGCAGTGCAAGGTCGGGATCGATGGTCTCACCCCTCCACTTT.

There are a few counts of this clonotype. The rearrangement links TRBV6-1 to TRBJ1-2, with D possibly matching TRBD1 (5 bases). The CDR3 extends over 18 amino acids. Per germline, CDR1 MNHNS and CDR2 SASEGT. The V end lost 3 bases, the J end lost 1 base, and 21 bases lay between the germline ends. The CDR3 bases are TGTGCCAGCAGTGATATCGGAGCGGGACGTTTTATTAACTATGGCTACACCTTC. The encoded protein is CASSDIGAGRFINYGYTF.

The J gene is TRBJ1-2, the V gene TRBV19; D ambiguous. Germline values: CDR1 LNHDA, CDR2 SQIVND (reference sequence). The ends were cut back, 3 bases at V and 2 bases at J, with 10 bases in the middle. The length of the CDR3 is 14 residues. The CDR3 bases are TGTGCCAGTAGTATTGAGGGAATAAACTATGGCTACACCTTC. This gives the protein CASSIEGINYGYTF. The full variable domain, with the rest looked up from reference TRBV19 and TRBJ1-2, is DGGITQSPKYLFRKEGQNVTLSCEQNLNHDAMYWYRQDPGQGLRLIYYSQIVNDFQKGDIAEGYSVSREKKESFPLTVTSAQKNPTAFYLCASSIEGINYGYTFGSGTRLTVV.

This clonotype was counted a few times. The CDR3 region is CATFIGTGGSPLHF. DNA for the CDR3: TGTGCCACCTTCATTGGGACAGGGGGTTCACCCCTCCACTTT. The rearrangement links TRBV10-3 to TRBJ1-6; 11 nucleotides agree with TRBD1. The germline CDR1 and CDR2 sequences are ENHRY and SYGVKD. The CDR3 has 14 amino acids. J gave up 9 bases and V 10 bases, and 8 bases lay outside the gene matches.

This clonotype was recorded at least ten times. The rearrangement uses TRBV12-3 or TRBV12-4 and TRBJ1-1, with D hard to call. Trimming cost V 0 bases and J 8 bases, with 10 bases left between them. The CDR3 length is 13 residues. The CDR3 DNA follows: TGTGCCAGCAGTTTAGCGAAGGCAGCCGAAGCTTTCTTT. Its translation: CASSLAKAAEAFF.

The chain carries TRBV19 and TRBJ1-5, with 9 nucleotides matching TRBD1. CDR3 size: 16 residues. J lost 5 bases, V lost 5 bases, and 10 bases had no gene match. Germline V gene data show CDR1 as LNHDA and CDR2 as SQIVND (reference sequence). The CDR3 region is CASSGPGTGNYQPQHF. The CDR3 region has the DNA TGTGCCAGTAGTGGTCCCGGGACAGGGAACTATCAGCCCCAGCATTTT.

There are a few counts of this clonotype. The gene calls are TRBV5-1 and TRBJ1-2; the D gene is possibly TRBD1 (5 bases). Trimming took off 4 bases at V and 4 bases at J, with 20 bases between the two ends. Germline CDR1 and CDR2: SGHRS and YFSETQ. This CDR3 spans 16 amino acids. CDR3 DNA: TGCGCCAGCAGCCGGACCTTGGGGGGGTCTTTCTATGGCTACACCTTC. Residues: CASSRTLGGSFYGYTF.

V is TRBV5-4 and J is TRBJ1-5, with D uncertain. CDR3 length equals 13 residues. From germline, CDR1 is SGHNT and CDR2 YYREEE (reference sequence). V was trimmed by 3 bases and J by 5 bases, leaving 9 bases between them. CDR3 residues: CASSSTPHQPQHF. For the CDR3, the DNA is TGTGCCAGCAGCTCGACCCCACATCAGCCCCAGCATTTT.

The chain carries TRBV7-2 and TRBJ2-7, with 13 bases identical to TRBD2. Per the germline V gene, CDR1 is SGHTA and CDR2 is FQGNSA. Trimming cost V 1 base and J 1 base; bases outside gene matches: 7. This CDR3 is built from 18 residues. The CDR3 DNA is TGTGCCAGCAGCTTAGGGACTAGCGGGAGAGAAATTTCCTACGAGCAGTACTTC. Translating it yields CASSLGTSGREISYEQYF.

The V call is TRBV19, the J call TRBJ1-4; D may be TRBD1 (5 bases). The CDR3 consists of 14 residues. V was trimmed by 5 bases and J by 6 bases, leaving 13 bases between them. Germline V gives CDR1 LNHDA, CDR2 SQIVND (reference sequence). CDR3 bases: TGTGCCAGTAGTTCGCAGGGATTCTATGAAAAACTGTTTTTT. Residues: CASSSQGFYEKLFF.

In this sample, this clonotype turned up a few times. The J gene is TRBJ2-1, the V gene TRBV7-2; D ambiguous. The CDR3 is 12 amino acids. Trimming cost V 1 base and J 7 bases, with 5 bases left between them. Germline V gene lookup returns CDR1 SGHTA and CDR2 FQGNSA. The CDR3 loop is CASSLGRNEQFF. The CDR3 DNA follows: TGTGCCAGCAGCTTAGGCCGGAATGAGCAGTTCTTC.

This clonotype was counted only a few times. This chain connects TRBV6-5 to TRBJ1-1; perhaps TRBD1 as D (6 bases). Trimming took off 0 bases at V and 4 bases at J, with 9 bases between the two ends. The CDR3 covers 14 residues. Germline CDR1 is MNHEY and CDR2 is SVGAGI. For the CDR3, the DNA is TGTGCCAGCAGTTACTCTGGGGGCCGCACTGAAGCTTTCTTT. Translation gives CASSYSGGRTEAFF.